The subject of this entry is one TCR beta chain. These data originate in a study of blood T cell repertoires in COVID-19. Overall study context: PBMCs, B-cell-depleted T cells, or T cells were the source of the cDNA or gDNA that made up the material.

Assay used: immunoSEQ multiplex PCR; TCRdb lists only in-frame clones, some missing. The repertoire holds a few hundred thousand clones, 70% to 85% seen once, with 3% to 4% in the top ten. Recruits, aged roughly 18 to 100 years, lived in approximately 26 US areas. Cohorts were determined from participant-reported clinical history. Cohort 3 recovered donors had two negative PCRs, clearance, or symptom resolution. The germline V gene has CDR1 LNHDA and CDR2 SQIVND (reference sequence). V was cut by 1 base and J by 5 bases, with 8 bases left in between. The CDR3 is made up of 13 amino acids. The genes are TRBV19 and TRBJ2-5, with a weak D call TRBD1 (6 bases). The sample was PBMCs or T cells enriched from blood (not recorded which). The source is an older woman who had recovered from COVID-19. DNA of the CDR3: TGTGCCAGTAGTATAGGGACAGCGGAGACCCAGTACTTC. Encoded protein: CASSIGTAETQYF.